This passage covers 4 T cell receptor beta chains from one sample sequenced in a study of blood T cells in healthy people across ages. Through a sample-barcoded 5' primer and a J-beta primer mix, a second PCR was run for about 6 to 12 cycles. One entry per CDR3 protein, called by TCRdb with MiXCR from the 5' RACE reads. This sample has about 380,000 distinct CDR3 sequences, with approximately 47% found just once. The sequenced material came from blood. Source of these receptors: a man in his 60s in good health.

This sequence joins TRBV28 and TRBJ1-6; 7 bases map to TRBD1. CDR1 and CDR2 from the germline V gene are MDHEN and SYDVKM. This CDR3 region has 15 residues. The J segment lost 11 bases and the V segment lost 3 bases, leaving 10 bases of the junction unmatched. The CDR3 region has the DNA TGTGCCAGCAGTTTGCGACAGGGCTGGGGTCCACCCCTCCACTTT. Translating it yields CASSLRQGWGPPLHF.

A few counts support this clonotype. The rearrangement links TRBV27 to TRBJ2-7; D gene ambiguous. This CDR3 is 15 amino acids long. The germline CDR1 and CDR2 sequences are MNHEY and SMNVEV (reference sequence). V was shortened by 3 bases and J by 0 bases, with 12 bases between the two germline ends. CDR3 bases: TGTGCCAGCAGTTTGTTTGCTGTCAGCTCCTACGAGCAGTACTTC. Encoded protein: CASSLFAVSSYEQYF.

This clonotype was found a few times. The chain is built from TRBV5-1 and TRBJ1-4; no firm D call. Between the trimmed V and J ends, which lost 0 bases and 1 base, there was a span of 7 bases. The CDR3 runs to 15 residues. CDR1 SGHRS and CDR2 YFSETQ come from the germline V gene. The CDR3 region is CASSLEGGTNEKLFF. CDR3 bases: TGCGCCAGCAGCTTGGAGGGTGGAACTAATGAAAAACTGTTTTTT.

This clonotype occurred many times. As DNA, the CDR3 is TGTGCCAGCAGTGAACAAGGCGGTTCCTACGAGCAGTACTTC. Residues: CASSEQGGSYEQYF. The V and J genes are TRBV6-4 and TRBJ2-7; D is unresolved. CDR1 is MRHNA and CDR2 is SNTAGT in the germline V gene. V lost 3 bases to trimming and J lost 1 base, with 10 bases between them. This CDR3 region has 14 residues.